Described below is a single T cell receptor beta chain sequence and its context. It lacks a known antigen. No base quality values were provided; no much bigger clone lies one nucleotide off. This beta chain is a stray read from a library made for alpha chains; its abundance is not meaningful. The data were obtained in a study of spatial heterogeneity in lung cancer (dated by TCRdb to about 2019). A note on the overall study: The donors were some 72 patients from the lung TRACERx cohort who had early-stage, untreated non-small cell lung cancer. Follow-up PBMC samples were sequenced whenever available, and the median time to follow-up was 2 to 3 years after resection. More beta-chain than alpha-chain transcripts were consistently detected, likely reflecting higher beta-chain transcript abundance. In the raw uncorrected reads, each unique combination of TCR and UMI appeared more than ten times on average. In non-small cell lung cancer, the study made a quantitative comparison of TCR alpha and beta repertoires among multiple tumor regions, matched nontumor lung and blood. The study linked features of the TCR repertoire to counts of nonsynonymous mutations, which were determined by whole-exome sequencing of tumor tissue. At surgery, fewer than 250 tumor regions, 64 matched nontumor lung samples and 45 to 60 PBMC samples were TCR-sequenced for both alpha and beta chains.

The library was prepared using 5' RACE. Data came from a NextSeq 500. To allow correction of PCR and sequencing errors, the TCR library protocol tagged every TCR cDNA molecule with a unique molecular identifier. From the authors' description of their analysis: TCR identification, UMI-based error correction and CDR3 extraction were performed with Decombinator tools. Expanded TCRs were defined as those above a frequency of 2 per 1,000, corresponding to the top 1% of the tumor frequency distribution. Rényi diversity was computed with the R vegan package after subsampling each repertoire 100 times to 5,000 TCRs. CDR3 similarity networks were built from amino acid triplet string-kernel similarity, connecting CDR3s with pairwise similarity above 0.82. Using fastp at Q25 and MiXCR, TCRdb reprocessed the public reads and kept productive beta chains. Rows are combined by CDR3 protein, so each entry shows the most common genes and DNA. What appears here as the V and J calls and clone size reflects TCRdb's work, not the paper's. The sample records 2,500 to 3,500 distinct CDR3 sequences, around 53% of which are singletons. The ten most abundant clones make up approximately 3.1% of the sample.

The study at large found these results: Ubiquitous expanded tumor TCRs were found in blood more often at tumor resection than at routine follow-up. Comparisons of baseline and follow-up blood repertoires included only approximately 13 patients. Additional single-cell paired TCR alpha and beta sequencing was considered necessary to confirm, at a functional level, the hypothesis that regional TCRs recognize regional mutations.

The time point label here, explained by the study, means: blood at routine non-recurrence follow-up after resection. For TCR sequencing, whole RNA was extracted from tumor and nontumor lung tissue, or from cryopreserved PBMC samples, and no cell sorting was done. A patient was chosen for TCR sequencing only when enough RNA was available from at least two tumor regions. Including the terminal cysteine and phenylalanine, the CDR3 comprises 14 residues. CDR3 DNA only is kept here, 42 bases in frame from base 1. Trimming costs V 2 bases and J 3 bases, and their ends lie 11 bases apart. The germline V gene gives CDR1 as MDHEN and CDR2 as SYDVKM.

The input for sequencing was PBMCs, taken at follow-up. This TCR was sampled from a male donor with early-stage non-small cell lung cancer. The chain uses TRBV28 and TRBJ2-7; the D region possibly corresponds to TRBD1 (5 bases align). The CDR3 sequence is CASSLLRTLYEQYF. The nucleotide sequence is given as TGTGCCAGCAGTTTACTCCGGACACTCTACGAGCAGTACTTC. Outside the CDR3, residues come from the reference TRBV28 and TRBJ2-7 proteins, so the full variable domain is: DVKVTQSSRYLVKRTGEKVFLECVQDMDHENMFWYRQDPGLGLRLIYFSYDVKMKEKGDIPEGYSVSREKKERFSLILESASTNQTSMYLCASSLLRTLYEQYFGPGTRLTVT.